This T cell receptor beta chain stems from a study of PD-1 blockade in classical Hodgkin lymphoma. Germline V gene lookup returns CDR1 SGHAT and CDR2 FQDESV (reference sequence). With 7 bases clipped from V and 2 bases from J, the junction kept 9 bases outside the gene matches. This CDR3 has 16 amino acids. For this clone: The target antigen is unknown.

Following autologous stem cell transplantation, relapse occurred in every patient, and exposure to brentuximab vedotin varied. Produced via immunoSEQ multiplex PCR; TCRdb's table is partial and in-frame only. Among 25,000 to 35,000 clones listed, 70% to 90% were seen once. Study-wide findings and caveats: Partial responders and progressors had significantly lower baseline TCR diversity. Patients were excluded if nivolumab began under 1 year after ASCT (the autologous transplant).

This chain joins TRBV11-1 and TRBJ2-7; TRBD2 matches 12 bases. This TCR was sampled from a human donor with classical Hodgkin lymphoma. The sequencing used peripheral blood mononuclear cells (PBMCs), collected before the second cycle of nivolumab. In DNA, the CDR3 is TGTGCCAGCACCCCCCAACTAGCGGGAGGAGCCTACGAGCAGTACTTC. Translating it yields CASTPQLAGGAYEQYF.